This T cell receptor beta chain appears in the sequencing data of a study of cytotoxic CD8 clonotypes in ibrutinib-treated CLL. Sequencing was performed with immunoSEQ multiplex PCR; in TCRdb, only in-frame clones are kept and a portion is missing. The repertoire holds approximately 190,000 clones, with just under 80% as singletons. Germline-derived CDR1 and CDR2 are SGHNT and YYREEE (reference sequence). The ends were cut back, 0 bases at V and 1 base at J, with 16 bases in the middle. This CDR3 comprises 17 residues. The chain carries TRBV5-4 and TRBJ1-1; D might be TRBD1 (6 bases). The receptor's source is a human donor with chronic lymphocytic leukemia. The material was PBMCs, obtained after 12 months of ibrutinib treatment. CDR3 amino acids: CASSLARGGGANTEAFF. As DNA, the CDR3 is TGTGCCAGCAGCTTGGCACGCGGCGGGGGGGCGAACACTGAAGCTTTCTTT.